The clone carrying this TCR beta chain was picked up many times. V lost 4 bases, J lost 1 base, and 11 bases stayed unmatched. Per the germline V gene, CDR1 is MNHEY and CDR2 is SVGEGT. CDR3 length: 19 residues. The source material, RNA transcripts, was used to amplify TCR beta CDR3 regions. Using the HTBI primer set, a first-round RT-PCR was run on the TCR CDR3. MiXCR, applied by TCRdb to the multiplex PCR reads, yields one record per CDR3 protein. The sample includes more than 650,000 distinct CDR3 sequences, 13% to 15% of them seen just once. The data belong to a study of T cells in Graves' hyperthyroidism and ophthalmopathy.

This TCR came from a woman aged 18-29 years with Graves' hyperthyroidism. What was sequenced was blood. The rearrangement uses TRBV6-2 or TRBV6-3 and TRBJ2-1, with 12 bases that match TRBD2. CDR3 DNA sequence: TGTGCCAGCAGTTCCCCGACTAGCGGGGGTTCCCTTTCCTACAATGAGCAGTTCTTC. It specifies CASSSPTSGGSLSYNEQFF.